The T cell receptor beta chain described here comes from a study of shared clonotypes between healthy human individuals. The CDR3 totals 15 residues. Trimming removed 4 bases from V and 4 bases from J; junction bases left unmatched: 7. CDR1 is SGHRS and CDR2 is YFSETQ in the germline V gene. The assay was immunoSEQ multiplex PCR, and TCRdb's table has in-frame clones only and misses some. Of about 2.4 million clones in the sample, under 95% are singletons; the top ten hold 0.36%. Details on this clone: Within the sample, other DNA sequences also encode this same CDR3.

The rearrangement links TRBV5-1 to TRBJ2-3; 9 bases agree with TRBD2. Sequencing was carried out using naive CD4+ T cells from PBMCs. Subset here: CD45RA+ positively selected. The receptor was derived from a man between 18 and 29 years old in good health. Some clones in this sample may be carry-over from other donors' samples. CDR3 nucleotide sequence: TGCGCCAGCAGCCTACTGGCGGGAGGGGCAGATACGCAGTATTTT. It specifies CASSLLAGGADTQYF.